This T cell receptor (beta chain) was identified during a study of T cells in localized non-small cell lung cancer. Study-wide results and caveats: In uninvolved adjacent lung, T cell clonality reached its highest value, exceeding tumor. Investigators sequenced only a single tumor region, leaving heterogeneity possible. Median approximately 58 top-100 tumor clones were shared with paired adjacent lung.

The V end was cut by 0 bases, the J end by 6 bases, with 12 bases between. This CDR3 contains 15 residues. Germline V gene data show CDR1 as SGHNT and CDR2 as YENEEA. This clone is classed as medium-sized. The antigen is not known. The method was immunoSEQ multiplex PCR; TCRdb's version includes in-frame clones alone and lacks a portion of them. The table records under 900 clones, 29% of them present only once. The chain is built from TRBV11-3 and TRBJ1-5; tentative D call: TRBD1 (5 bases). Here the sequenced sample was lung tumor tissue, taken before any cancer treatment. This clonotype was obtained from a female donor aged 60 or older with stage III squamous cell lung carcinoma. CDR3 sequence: CASSLEVGGSQPQHF. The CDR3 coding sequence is TGTGCCAGCAGCTTAGAAGTCGGGGGAAGTCAGCCCCAGCATTTT. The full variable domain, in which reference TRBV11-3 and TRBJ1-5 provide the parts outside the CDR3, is EAGVVQSPRYKIIEKKQPVAFWCNPISGHNTLYWYLQNLGQGPELLIRYENEEAVDDSQLPKDRFSAERLKGVDSTLKIQPAELGDSAVYLCASSLEVGGSQPQHFGDGTRLSIL.